The sequence of this T cell receptor beta chain was determined in a study of neurological immune-mediated disorders (dated 2019 in TCRdb). As for the study more broadly: The study compared peripheral blood TCR-beta repertoires of HTLV-I-associated myelopathy (HAM/TSP) patients, multiple sclerosis patients and healthy controls using UMI-based sequencing. The 106 TCR-beta libraries included longitudinal samples, technical triplicates and paired sorted CD4+ and CD8+ T-cell subsets alongside PBMC samples. The cohort comprised 68 subjects: 14 HAM/TSP patients, approximately 34 multiple sclerosis patients and 20 or so healthy controls.

Paper-wide results and their limitations: TCR clonal expansion was highest in HAM/TSP patients and lowest in MS patients, with MS patients falling below even healthy controls. Across subjects, expanded clones never shared an identical CDR3 amino acid sequence, which suggests that the TCR-beta repertoires in every group were private.

CDR3 length: 14 amino acids, cysteine to phenylalanine. The entry retains the CDR3 DNA only, 42 bases that are in frame from base 1. V loses 8 bases at its end and J loses 5 bases; junction bases beyond the gene matches: 8. To synthesize cDNA, template-switch 5'RACE was performed with a primer carrying a 10-nucleotide random unique molecular identifier so that each TCR transcript was tagged. Each sequencing run produced over 160 million TCR-beta sequences covering 15-18 subjects. The RNeasy kit was used to extract total RNA. Using the KAPA Real-time Library Amplification kit, TCR-beta VDJ regions were amplified with primers for the TCR constant region and the 5'RACE anchor. Sample indexes and Illumina adaptors were added in a first PCR, after which library yield was increased in a second PCR. After Ampure bead purification, the TCR product of roughly 650 bp was size-selected on a 2% E-gel SizeSelection system. Before pooling, library quality was assessed on a Bioanalyzer, concentration was determined with Qubit, and library quantification was performed with the Kapa Library Quantification kit. An Illumina HiSeq 2500 was used to sequence the libraries paired-end at 2 x 150 bp. To increase sequence diversity, 25-30% phiX was spiked into each library pool. The study's own analysis went as follows. Quality-filtered reads were processed with the UMI-based MiGEC pipeline, which removed over 85% of raw TCR sequences during error correction. VDJ genes were aligned to IMGT germline references, and clonotypes were defined by unique CDR3 amino acid sequence plus V-J genes. VDJtools evaluated clonal expansion, Shannon diversity and CDR3 relatedness (CalcPairwiseDistances, ClusterSamples); CLCbio workbench built phylogenetic trees. Using coefficient-of-variation modelling across technical triplicates, the study counted a clone as expanded if it had at least 8 unique UMIs. The raw public data were reprocessed by TCRdb itself: fastp quality trimming at Q25, MiXCR clonotype calling, in-frame beta chains only. CDR3 protein duplicates are merged, each entry listing the most common genes and DNA. TCRdb's processing, not the authors' own work, is the source of the V and J calls. This sample holds tens of thousands of distinct CDR3 sequences; approximately 10% were observed only once. The ten top clones hold less than 2% of the sample.

This clonotype was detected many times. Its antigen is unknown. There are no base qualities to consult, and no much larger clone falls within one base. The healthy controls were volunteers from a blood bank in Maryland, USA. For the unsorted PBMC libraries, 2 million PBMCs were stored in RNAlater at -80 degrees C until RNA extraction and were used to generate the libraries. Peripheral blood was subjected to Ficoll-Hypaque density gradient centrifugation to isolate PBMCs, which were then cryopreserved in liquid nitrogen. The chain couples TRBV12-3 or TRBV12-4 to TRBJ1-2, with 10 bases aligning to TRBD1. Sequencing was carried out using PBMCs. The clonotype was recovered from a man aged 50-60 years in good health. The DNA sequence is as follows: TGTGCCAGCGGGTGGGGGACAGGGGAGTATGGCTACACCTTC. This translates into CASGWGTGEYGYTF.